The rows below give T cell receptor beta chains drawn from one sample of a study of cytomegalovirus exposure and HLA in healthy donors. Assay used: immunoSEQ multiplex PCR; TCRdb lists only in-frame clones, some missing. In the table there are roughly 100,000 clones, about 83% of which are singletons. The source material was PBMCs. These receptors originate from a man aged 18 to 35 in good health and CMV-seronegative. The CDR3 runs from the conserved cysteine through the conserved F or W. A D gene is named only where the DNA matches it firmly. Clone size, where shown, is once, few, many, or a class for clones that have expanded.

D	V	J	size	DNA	CDR3
NA	TRBV19	TRBJ1-2	NA	TGTGCCAGTAGTTTGCGGCAGGGCTATGGCTACACCTTC	CASSLRQGYGYTF
NA	TRBV7-2	TRBJ2-3	NA	TGTGCCAGCAGCCGTGATTGGGCGGGAGATACGCAGTATTTT	CASSRDWAGDTQYF
NA	TRBV7-3	TRBJ2-3	NA	TGTGCCAGCAGCTTAACGGTTGGACTTATAGATACGCAGTATTTT	CASSLTVGLIDTQYF
NA	TRBV7-8	TRBJ1-2	once	TGTGCCAGCAGCTCGGCGGGGGGGGGCTACACCTTC	CASSSAGGGYTF
NA	TRBV6-5	TRBJ2-7	few	TGTGCCAGCAGGACTACTCCGTTAGGCTCCTACGAGCAGTACTTC	CASRTTPLGSYEQYF
NA	TRBV4-3	TRBJ1-2	NA	TGCGCCAGCAGCCAAGGATTTTCCCGGGGCTACACCTTC	CASSQGFSRGYTF
NA	TRBV7-8	TRBJ1-5	NA	TGTGCCAGCAGCTTAGCTGGGGCAGGGGCGATAATCAATCAGCCCCAGCATTTT	CASSLAGAGAIINQPQHF
NA	TRBV7-9	TRBJ2-1	NA	TGTGCCAGCAGCCTACCCAATGAGCAGTTCTTC	CASSLPNEQFF
TRBD2	TRBV14	TRBJ2-7	NA	TGTGCCAGCAGCTCAAGGGGACTAGCGAGAACCTACGAGCAGTACTTC	CASSSRGLARTYEQYF
NA	TRBV6-6	TRBJ1-1	NA	TGTGCCAGCAGTTACACTGGAGCTTTCTTT	CASSYTGAFF
NA	TRBV7-9	TRBJ2-1	NA	TGTGCCAGCAGCTTAGCGGTCGGGACTCCCTGGGTCTTC	CASSLAVGTPWVF
NA	TRBV6-6	TRBJ2-7	NA	TGTGCCAGCAGTTACTCGGACGGGCCCGGGGGCGAGCAGTACTTC	CASSYSDGPGGEQYF
NA	TRBV7-9	TRBJ2-7	NA	TGTGCCAGCAGCTACACAGATTCCTACGAGCAGTACTTC	CASSYTDSYEQYF
NA	TRBV6-1	TRBJ1-1	once	TGTGCCAGCAGTGACCCCAGGGGATCCAACACTGAAGCTTTCTTT	CASSDPRGSNTEAFF
TRBD1	TRBV6-4	TRBJ2-6	NA	TGTGCCAGCAGTGACGGACAGGGGGGAAATATAGCTGCTGGGGCCAACGTCCTGACTTTC	CASSDGQGGNIAAGANVLTF
NA	TRBV7-8	TRBJ2-2	NA	TGTGCCAGCAGCTTAGATAGGATCGGCTCGAGGGGGAGTTACACCGGGGAGCTGTTTTTT	CASSLDRIGSRGSYTGELFF
NA	TRBV7-9	TRBJ1-6	NA	TGTTCCAGCAGCTCAGGATCAGGCGCCTATAATTCACCCCTCCACTTT	CSSSSGSGAYNSPLHF
NA	TRBV6-6	TRBJ1-2	NA	TGTGCCAGCAGTTCACTTTATGGCTACACCTTC	CASSSLYGYTF
TRBD2	TRBV7-8	TRBJ2-5	NA	TGTGCCAGCAGCTTAACTAGCGGGTACCAAGAGACCCAGTACTTC	CASSLTSGYQETQYF
NA	TRBV29-1	TRBJ1-2	NA	TGCAGCGTTGTATCAGACACCTCTTATGGCTACACCTTC	CSVVSDTSYGYTF
TRBD2	TRBV6-5	TRBJ2-2	once	TGTGCCAGCAGGCCCGGACTAGCGAACACCGGGGAGCTGTTTTTT	CASRPGLANTGELFF
TRBD1	TRBV7-8	TRBJ1-2	NA	TGTGCCAGCAGCTCCGACAGGGGGCACGGCGGCTACACCTTC	CASSSDRGHGGYTF
NA	TRBV5-6	TRBJ1-1	once	TGTGCCAGCAGCTTGGGGGCCAGCACTGAAGCTTTCTTT	CASSLGASTEAFF
TRBD1	TRBV11-2	TRBJ2-3	NA	TGTGCCAGCAGCAAAAACCGCAGGGGGACAGATACGCAGTATTTT	CASSKNRRGTDTQYF
TRBD1	TRBV7-3	TRBJ2-5	NA	TGTGCCAGCAGCCGGACAGGCCAAGAGACCCAGTACTTC	CASSRTGQETQYF
TRBD2	TRBV6-1	TRBJ2-2	NA	TGTGCCAGCAGTGATGCTAGCGGGAGAGGAATGGGACACGGGGAGCTGTTTTTT	CASSDASGRGMGHGELFF
NA	TRBV4-3	TRBJ2-4	NA	TGCGCCAGCAGCCAATCAGGTGCGGGCATTCAGTACTTC	CASSQSGAGIQYF
NA	TRBV5-6	TRBJ1-1	NA	TGTGCCAGCAGCTTGGCTCCAGGGCGAAGGTCTCCTGAAGCTTTCTTT	CASSLAPGRRSPEAFF
TRBD1	TRBV10-3	TRBJ1-1	NA	TGTGCCAGCAGACGGACAGGGGGGGCCACTGAAGCTTTCTTT	CASRRTGGATEAFF